This T cell receptor (beta chain) was recovered during a study of T cells expressing NK-cell markers (dated by TCRdb to about 2020). In the study overall: Three sorted T-cell subsets (CD3+CD56+NKG2C+, CD3+CD56+NKG2C- and CD3+CD56-NKG2C+) from under ten donors had their TCR beta-chain repertoires profiled. Seven of the eight sequenced donors were HCMV-seropositive and one was HCMV-seronegative. All eight donors whose samples were sequenced were randomly selected healthy volunteers, three of them men and five women. Illumina HiSeq 2000/2500, MiSeq or NextSeq was used to sequence libraries as 2 x 150 bp reads.

TCRdb lists the instrument as Illumina HiSeq 2000. TCR beta cDNA libraries were made by 5'RACE template switching that added a universal primer site and unique molecular identifiers. cDNA synthesis was primed from the TCR beta constant segment, followed by two successive PCR amplification steps. Regarding the original processing steps: MIGEC handled demultiplexing of the reads and grouping by UMI, while MiTCR was used to assemble and quantify clonotypes. To exclude erroneous sequences, any TCR cDNA sequence not supported by at least two reads was discarded. The tcR package was used for downstream repertoire analysis, with clonotypes matched between fractions based on CDR3 nucleotide sequence plus V segment. Antigen specificity was annotated against VDJdb with VDJmatch, allowing one amino acid substitution in CDR3. TCRdb reprocessed the reads, and each CDR3 protein sequence is entered once, without DNA. TCRdb's processing, not the authors', yielded these V and J calls. The sample table includes about 450,000 distinct CDR3 sequences. Under 7.5% of the sample rests with the top ten.

General study outcomes and caveats: In six donors, the dominant CD3+CD56+NKG2C+ clonotypes ranked among the top 10 CD8+ clonotypes, making up about 1.0-7.0% of CD8+ T cells. Those dominant clonotypes were again the most abundant among CD3+CD56-NKG2C+ cells in several donors, at roughly 28.3-65%. Whether the expanded NKG2C-expressing T cell clones were specific for HCMV antigens was left unclear.

HCMV-specific IgG was detected in serum with a commercial ELISA kit to determine HCMV serostatus. Peripheral blood mononuclear cells were isolated from blood by Ficoll density gradient centrifugation. Worth noting for this clonotype: This receptor's antigen is unknown.

CDR1 and CDR2, looked up from the germline V gene, are SGHTA and FQGTGA. Reading from cysteine to phenylalanine, the CDR3 counts 14 amino acids. The coding DNA is unavailable. This sequence was found in a woman aged 18-69 years in good health. The V and J segments used are TRBV7-3 and TRBJ2-5; TCRdb picks TRBD1, but there is no DNA to check that call. The specimen was blood T cells: a sorted CD56 or NKG2C T cell subset, CD4+ or CD8+ T cells, or bulk PBMC T cells (not recorded which). The CDR3 protein sequence reads: CASSLNARAKTQYF. The variable domain in full, with residues beyond the CDR3 obtained from the reference TRBV7-3 and TRBJ2-5 genes, is GAGVSQTPSNKVTEKGKYVELRCDPISGHTALYWYRQSLGQGPEFLIYFQGTGAADDSGLPNDRFFAVRPEGSVSTLKIQRTERGDSAVYLCASSLNARAKTQYFGPGTRLLVL.